This TCR beta chain came from a study of blood T cells in healthy people across ages. The CDR3 totals 16 residues. V shed 3 bases, J shed 0 bases, and the junction held 3 bases outside the gene matches. Next came a second PCR, run for roughly 6 to 11 cycles, which used a sample-barcoded 5' primer along with a J-beta primer mix. TCRdb used MiXCR to reprocess the 5' RACE reads, holding one entry per CDR3 protein. This table holds 700,000 or so distinct CDR3 sequences, roughly 43% found once. The sequencing input was blood. This chain joins TRBV12-3 or TRBV12-4 and TRBJ2-2; TRBD2 matches at 8 bases. The source is a man older than 75 in good health. CDR3 DNA: TGTGCCAGCAGTTTTTCAGCGGGAGCGAACACCGGGGAGCTGTTTTTT. Encoded protein: CASSFSAGANTGELFF.